This is a list of T cell receptor beta chains from one sample in a study of cytomegalovirus exposure and HLA in healthy donors. TCRdb's copy holds only in-frame clones and misses some; the assay was immunoSEQ multiplex PCR. The data hold about 190,000 clones, with about 80% observed a single time. The sequencing sample was made of PBMCs. The source is a boy aged 5-17 years in good health and CMV-seronegative. The CDR3 runs from the conserved cysteine through the conserved F or W.

TRBJ1-2	TRBV10-3	CAIRGWVGGGYTF
TRBJ2-2	TRBV4-1	CASSQVGGRPGELFF
TRBJ2-1	TRBV5-1	CASSLWASGGAREQFF
TRBJ1-2	TRBV6-5	CASSWGGISGYTF
TRBJ2-5	TRBV6-1	CASSEGMVRYQETQYF
TRBJ2-5	TRBV6-1	CASSVSGAQYF
TRBJ2-7	TRBV27	CASSLSGTGPIRQYF
TRBJ2-2	TRBV21-1	CASSLTGEDLNTGELFF
TRBJ2-1	TRBV5-1	CASSLAGGLAYNEQFF
TRBJ1-1	TRBV7-9	CASSPLRTEAFF
TRBJ2-7	TRBV19	CASSKPEDYEQYF
TRBJ1-1	TRBV5-1	CASSRGTEAFF
TRBJ1-1	TRBV2	CASRYRGSTEAFF
TRBJ1-4	TRBV2	CASSEWVGPVERLFF
TRBJ1-5	TRBV19	CASGGQGTSNQPQHF
TRBJ1-1	TRBV7-9	CSSSPGGVSGTEAFF
TRBJ2-1	TRBV6-6	CASSPHPREKANEQFF
TRBJ2-4	TRBV5-6	CASSLDRGRNIQYF
TRBJ2-3	TRBV5-1	CASSLARGRIDTQYF
TRBJ1-2	TRBV4-1	CASSQDPGQGLYGYTF
TRBJ1-2	TRBV15	CATSPRPGFHGYTF
TRBJ2-1	TRBV27	CASSSSEVGYNEQFF
TRBJ1-1	TRBV7-6	CASGGRETEAFF
TRBJ2-6	TRBV10-3	CAIPLAGDRGLSGANVLTF
TRBJ2-5	TRBV6-1	CASSEARQGKKTQYF
TRBJ1-2	TRBV19	CASQQGDYGYTF
TRBJ2-3	TRBV6-1	CATLQGAGTDTQYF
TRBJ2-5	TRBV30	CAWSRGTGEETQYF
TRBJ2-1	TRBV29-1	CSVEGRPSSQVVF
TRBJ2-5	TRBV19	CASSRQDGVRETQYF
TRBJ2-7	TRBV7-6	CASSLASRHPYEQYF
TRBJ1-6	TRBV6-6	CASSLGVGSPLHF
TRBJ2-2	TRBV7-8	CASSFVTGELFF
TRBJ2-2	TRBV15	CATSQTGGAAGELFF
TRBJ1-4	TRBV19	CASRGPGTGATNEKLFF
TRBJ2-5	TRBV14	CASSQDAQETQYF
NA	TRBV4-1	CASSRPDSIAYEQYF
TRBJ2-1	TRBV6-5	CASSLRGSAYNEQFF
TRBJ1-6	TRBV9	CASSPTIVSSYNSPLHF
TRBJ1-1	TRBV11-1	CASNPPGTLNTEAFF
TRBJ2-1	TRBV7-9	CASSLDGRRYNEQFF
TRBJ1-2	TRBV6-1	CASSETVGGSYGYTF
TRBJ2-7	TRBV28	CASRGQFGDRASYEQYF
TRBJ2-7	TRBV19	CASSIDRGYEQYF
TRBJ1-2	TRBV27	CASSPQATFYGYTF
TRBJ2-7	TRBV5-1	CASSLVQGAYEQYF
TRBJ2-2	TRBV19	CASSIWTSGTGELFF
TRBJ2-1	TRBV13	CASSLGVGSSYNEQFF
TRBJ2-3	TRBV10-3	CAISGGLAGASSTDTQYF
TRBJ1-4	TRBV7-9	CASSFGQGANEKLFF
TRBJ1-2	TRBV28	CATLDRGDYGYTF
TRBJ1-1	TRBV7-2	CASSFRDYLNTEAFF
TRBJ2-1	TRBV11-3	CASSSGTSFDEQFF
TRBJ2-1	TRBV27	CASSLPRGGDNEQFF
TRBJ1-2	TRBV30	CAWERTGGGYTF
TRBJ2-5	TRBV7-3	CASSLRIGVSETQYF
TRBJ2-7	TRBV11-3	CASSFPQAGPHEQYF